This TCR beta chain was recovered during a study of cytomegalovirus exposure and HLA in healthy donors. V dropped 8 bases and J dropped 3 bases, with 17 bases sitting between them. Looked up from germline, CDR1 is ENHRY and CDR2 is SYGVKD. The length of the CDR3 is 15 residues. PCR was performed using 60 Vbeta and 13 Jbeta primers. Only in-frame clones appear in the TCRdb table, and some are missing; sequencing was by immunoSEQ multiplex PCR. The table has more than 95,000 clones, 75% to 80% seen once; the top ten hold approximately 6.5%. The TCR sequence derives from a woman aged 40 to 55 in good health and CMV-seronegative. The specimen sequenced was PBMCs. This rearrangement joins TRBV10-3 to TRBJ2-1, with a weak D call TRBD1 (5 bases). As DNA, the CDR3 is TGTGCCATCTCAGGGTCGGTAGAGCACTACAATGAGCAGTTCTTC. This gives the protein CAISGSVEHYNEQFF.